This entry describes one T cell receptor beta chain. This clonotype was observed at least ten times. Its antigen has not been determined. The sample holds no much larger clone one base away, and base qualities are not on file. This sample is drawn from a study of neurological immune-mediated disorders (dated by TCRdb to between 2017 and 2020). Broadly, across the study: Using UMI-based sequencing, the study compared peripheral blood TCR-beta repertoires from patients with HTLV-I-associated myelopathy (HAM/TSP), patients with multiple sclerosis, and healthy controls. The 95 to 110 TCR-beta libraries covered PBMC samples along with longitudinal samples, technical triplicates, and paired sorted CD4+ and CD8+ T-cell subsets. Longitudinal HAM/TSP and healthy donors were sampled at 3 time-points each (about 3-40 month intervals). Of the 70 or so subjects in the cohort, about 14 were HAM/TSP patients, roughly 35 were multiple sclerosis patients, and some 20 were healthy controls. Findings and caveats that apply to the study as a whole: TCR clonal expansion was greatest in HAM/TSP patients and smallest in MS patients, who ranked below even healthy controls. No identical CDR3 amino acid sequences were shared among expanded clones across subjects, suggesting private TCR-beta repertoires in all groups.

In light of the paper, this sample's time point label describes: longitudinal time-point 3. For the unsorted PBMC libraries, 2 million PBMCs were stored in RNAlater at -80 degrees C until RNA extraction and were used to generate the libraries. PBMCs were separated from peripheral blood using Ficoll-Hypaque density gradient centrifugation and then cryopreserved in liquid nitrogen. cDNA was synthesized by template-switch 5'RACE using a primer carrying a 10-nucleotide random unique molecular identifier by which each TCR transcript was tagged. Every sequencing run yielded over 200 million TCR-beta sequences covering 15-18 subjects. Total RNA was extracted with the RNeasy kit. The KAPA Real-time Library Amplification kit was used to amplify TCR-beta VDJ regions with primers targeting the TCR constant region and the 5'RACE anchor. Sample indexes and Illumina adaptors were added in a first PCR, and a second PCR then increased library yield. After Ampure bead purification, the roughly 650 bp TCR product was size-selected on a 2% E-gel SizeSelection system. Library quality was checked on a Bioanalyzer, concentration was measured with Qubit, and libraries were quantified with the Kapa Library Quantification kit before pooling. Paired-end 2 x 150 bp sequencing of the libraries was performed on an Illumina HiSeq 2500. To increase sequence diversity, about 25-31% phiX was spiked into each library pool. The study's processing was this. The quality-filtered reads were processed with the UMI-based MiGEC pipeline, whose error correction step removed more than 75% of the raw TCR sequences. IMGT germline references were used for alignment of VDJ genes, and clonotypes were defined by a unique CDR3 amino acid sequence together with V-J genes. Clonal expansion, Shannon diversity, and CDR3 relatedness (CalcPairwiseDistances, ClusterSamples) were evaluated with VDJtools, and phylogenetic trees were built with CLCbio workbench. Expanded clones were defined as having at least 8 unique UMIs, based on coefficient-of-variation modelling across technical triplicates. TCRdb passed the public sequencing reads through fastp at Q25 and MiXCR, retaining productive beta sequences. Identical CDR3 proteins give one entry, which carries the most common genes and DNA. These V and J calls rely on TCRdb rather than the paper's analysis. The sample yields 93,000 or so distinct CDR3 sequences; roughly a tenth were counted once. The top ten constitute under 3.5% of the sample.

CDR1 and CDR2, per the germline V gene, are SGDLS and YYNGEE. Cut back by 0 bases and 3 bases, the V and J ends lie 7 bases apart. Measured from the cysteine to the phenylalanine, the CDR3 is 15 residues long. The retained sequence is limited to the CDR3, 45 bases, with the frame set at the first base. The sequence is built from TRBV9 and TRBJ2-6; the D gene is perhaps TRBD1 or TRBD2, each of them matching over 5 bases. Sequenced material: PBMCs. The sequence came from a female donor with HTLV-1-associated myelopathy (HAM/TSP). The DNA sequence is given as TGTGCCAGCAGCGTAGCGGGGCATGGGGCCAACGTCCTGACTTTC. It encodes CASSVAGHGANVLTF.